This T cell receptor (beta chain) stems from a study of monozygotic twins with inflammatory bowel disease. Germline CDR1 SGHTA, CDR2 FQGNSA. The CDR3 has 16 residues. TCRdb re-analyzed the 5' RACE reads; it lists each CDR3 protein once, without DNA. This sample's table reports some 440,000 distinct CDR3 sequences. This receptor was obtained from a human donor with ulcerative colitis or Crohn's disease, or a healthy co-twin of an affected twin (not recorded which). Material for sequencing was blood. The chain combines TRBV7-2 with TRBJ1-5. The CDR3: CASSLEYEYSNQPQHF.